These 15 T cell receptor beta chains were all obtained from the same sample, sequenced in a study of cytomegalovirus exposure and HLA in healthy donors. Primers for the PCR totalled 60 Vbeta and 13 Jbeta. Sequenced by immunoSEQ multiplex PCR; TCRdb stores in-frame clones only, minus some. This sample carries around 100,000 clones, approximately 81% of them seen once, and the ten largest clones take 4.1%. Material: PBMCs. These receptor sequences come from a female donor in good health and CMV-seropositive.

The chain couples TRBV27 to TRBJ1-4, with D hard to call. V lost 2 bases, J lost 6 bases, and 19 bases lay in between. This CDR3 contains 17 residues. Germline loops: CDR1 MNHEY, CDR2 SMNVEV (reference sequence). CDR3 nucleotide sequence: TGTGCCAGCAGTTTACGAGATGGGCGTGGAAAGTATGAAAAACTGTTTTTT. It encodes CASSLRDGRGKYEKLFF. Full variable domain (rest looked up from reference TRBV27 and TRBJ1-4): EAQVTQNPRYLITVTGKKLTVTCSQNMNHEYMSWYRQDPGLGLRQIYYSMNVEVTDKGDVPEGYKVSRKEKRNFPLILESPSPNQTSLYFCASSLRDGRGKYEKLFFGSGTQLSVL.

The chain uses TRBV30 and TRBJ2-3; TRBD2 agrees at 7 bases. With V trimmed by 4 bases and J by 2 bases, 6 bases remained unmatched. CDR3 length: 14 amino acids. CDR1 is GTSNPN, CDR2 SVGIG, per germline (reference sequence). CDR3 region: CAWNPGTNTDTQYF. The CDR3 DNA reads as TGTGCCTGGAACCCCGGGACTAACACAGATACGCAGTATTTT.

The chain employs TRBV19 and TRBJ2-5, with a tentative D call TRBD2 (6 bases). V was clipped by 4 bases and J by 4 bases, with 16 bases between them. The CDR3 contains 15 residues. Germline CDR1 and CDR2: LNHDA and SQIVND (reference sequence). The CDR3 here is CASSTGGVHRETQYF. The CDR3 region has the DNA TGTGCCAGTAGTACGGGCGGGGTTCATCGAGAGACCCAGTACTTC. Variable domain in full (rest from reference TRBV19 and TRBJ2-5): DGGITQSPKYLFRKEGQNVTLSCEQNLNHDAMYWYRQDPGQGLRLIYYSQIVNDFQKGDIAEGYSVSREKKESFPLTVTSAQKNPTAFYLCASSTGGVHRETQYFGPGTRLLVL.

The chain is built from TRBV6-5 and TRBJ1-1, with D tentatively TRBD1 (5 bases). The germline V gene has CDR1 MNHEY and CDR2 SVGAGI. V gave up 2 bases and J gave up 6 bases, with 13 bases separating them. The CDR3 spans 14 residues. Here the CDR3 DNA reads TGTGCCAGCAGTTACGTCTCCAGGGTCTCTGAAGCTTTCTTT. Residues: CASSYVSRVSEAFF.

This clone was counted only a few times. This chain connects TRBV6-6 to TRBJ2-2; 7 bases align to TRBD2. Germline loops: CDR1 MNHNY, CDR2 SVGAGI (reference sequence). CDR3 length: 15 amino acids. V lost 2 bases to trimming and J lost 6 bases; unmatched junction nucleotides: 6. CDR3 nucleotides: TGTGCCAGCAGTTACGTCGGGGGGTTCGCCGGGGAGCTGTTTTTT. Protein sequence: CASSYVGGFAGELFF.

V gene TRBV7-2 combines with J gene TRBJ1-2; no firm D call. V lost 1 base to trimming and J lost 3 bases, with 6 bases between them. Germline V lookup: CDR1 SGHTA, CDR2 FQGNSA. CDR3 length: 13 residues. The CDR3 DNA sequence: TGTGCCAGCAGCTTAGTCCCTCACTATGGCTACACCTTC. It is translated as CASSLVPHYGYTF.

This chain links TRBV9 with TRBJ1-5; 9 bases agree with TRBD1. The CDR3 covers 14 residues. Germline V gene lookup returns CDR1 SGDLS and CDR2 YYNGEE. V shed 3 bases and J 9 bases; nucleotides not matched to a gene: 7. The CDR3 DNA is TGTGCCAGCAGCGGGGGGACAGGGATGATGCCCCAGCATTTT. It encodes CASSGGTGMMPQHF.

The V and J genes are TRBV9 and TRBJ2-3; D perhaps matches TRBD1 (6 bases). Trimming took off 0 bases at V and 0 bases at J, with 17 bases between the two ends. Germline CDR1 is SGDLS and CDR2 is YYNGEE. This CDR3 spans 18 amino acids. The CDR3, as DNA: TGTGCCAGCAGCGTAGAAGGGGGACAACTTCCTAGCACAGATACGCAGTATTTT. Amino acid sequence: CASSVEGGQLPSTDTQYF.

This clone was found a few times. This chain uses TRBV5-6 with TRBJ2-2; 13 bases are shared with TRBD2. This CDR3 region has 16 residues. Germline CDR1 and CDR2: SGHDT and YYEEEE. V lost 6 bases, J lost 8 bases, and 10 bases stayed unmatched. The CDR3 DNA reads TGTGCCAGCAACTCCCCAGGGACTAGCGGGGTAGGGGAGCTGTTTTTT. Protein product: CASNSPGTSGVGELFF.

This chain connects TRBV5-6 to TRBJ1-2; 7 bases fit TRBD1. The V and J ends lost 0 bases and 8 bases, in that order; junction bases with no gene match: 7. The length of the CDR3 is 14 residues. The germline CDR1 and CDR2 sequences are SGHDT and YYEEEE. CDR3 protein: CASSLGPEGGGYTF. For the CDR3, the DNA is TGTGCCAGCAGCTTGGGTCCCGAAGGGGGCGGCTACACCTTC.

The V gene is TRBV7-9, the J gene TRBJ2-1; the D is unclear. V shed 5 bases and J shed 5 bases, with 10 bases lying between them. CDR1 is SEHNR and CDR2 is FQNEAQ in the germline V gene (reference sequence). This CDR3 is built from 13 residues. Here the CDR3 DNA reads TGTGCCAGCAGCCCACCTCAGGACAATGAGCAGTTCTTC. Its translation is CASSPPQDNEQFF.

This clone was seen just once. The CDR3 bases are TGTGCCAGCAGCTCTCTTAGGGGGCTATACGAGCAGTACTTC. Translating it yields CASSSLRGLYEQYF. The genes are TRBV11-2 and TRBJ2-5, with 7 positions matching TRBD1. The J call may be mistaken, given a closer DNA end match to TRBJ2-7. The CDR3 runs to 14 residues. The V gene's germline CDR1 is SGHAT and CDR2 FQNNGV.

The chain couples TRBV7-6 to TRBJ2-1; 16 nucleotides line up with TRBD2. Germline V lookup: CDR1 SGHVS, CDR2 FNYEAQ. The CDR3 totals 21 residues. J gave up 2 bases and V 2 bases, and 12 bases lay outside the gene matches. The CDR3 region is CASSLPPRGTSGGVTYNEQFF. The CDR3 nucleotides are TGTGCCAGCAGCTTACCCCCCCGAGGGACTAGCGGGGGGGTGACCTACAATGAGCAGTTCTTC.

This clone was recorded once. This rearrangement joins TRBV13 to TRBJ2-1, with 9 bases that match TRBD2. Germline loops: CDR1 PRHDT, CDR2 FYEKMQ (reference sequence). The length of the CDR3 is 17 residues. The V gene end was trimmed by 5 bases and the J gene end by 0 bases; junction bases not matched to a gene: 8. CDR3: CASSIGLAGSSYNEQFF. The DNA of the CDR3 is TGTGCCAGCAGCATTGGTCTAGCGGGATCCTCCTACAATGAGCAGTTCTTC.

The CDR3 DNA follows: TGTGCCAGTAAGGTACGGGGGGCGGCTATGAACACTGAAGCTTTCTTT. This codes for CASKVRGAAMNTEAFF. The J gene is TRBJ1-1, the V gene TRBV19, with a possible D match to TRBD1 (6 bases). Trimming left V 7 bases short and J 0 bases short, with 18 bases between. The CDR3 loop spans 16 amino acids. The germline V gene encodes CDR1 LNHDA and CDR2 SQIVND (reference sequence).